This T cell receptor (beta chain) comes out of a study of shared clonotypes between healthy human individuals. Study-wide results and limits: Naive subsets generally exceeded memory subsets in estimated richness.

A split of CD4+ cells into CD45RA+ naive and CD45RA-negative memory subsets was performed. Some clones are missing from TCRdb's copy, which holds only in-frame ones; the method was immunoSEQ multiplex PCR. Of 780,000 or so clones in the sample, 55% to 80% were seen once. In its sample, this clone was seen many times. Antigen specificity is unknown. Germline loops: CDR1 MNHNS, CDR2 SASEGT. This CDR3 comprises 14 residues. The V gene end was trimmed by 6 bases and the J gene end by 9 bases; junction bases not matched to a gene: 11. This clonotype originated in a woman between 25 and 40 years old in good health. The chain combines TRBV6-1 with TRBJ2-1, with 7 bases lining up with TRBD2. The sequenced sample consisted of memory CD4+ T cells sorted from blood. The subset was: CD45RA-negative fraction. CDR3 region: CASRGSVGEGEQFF. DNA of the CDR3: TGTGCCAGCAGAGGTTCAGTGGGGGAGGGTGAGCAGTTCTTC.